The source of this T cell receptor beta chain is a study of shared clonotypes between healthy human individuals. The overall study: Researchers assigned three CD4 naive, three CD4 memory, two CD8 naive and one CD8 memory plate to each donor.

The protocol was immunoSEQ multiplex PCR, while the TCRdb copy is restricted to in-frame clones and leaves out a portion. The sample lists about a million clones, 70% to 85% occurring once. Every contributor of samples was a Caucasian grown-up residing in Nashville, Tennessee. Into CD45RA+ naive and CD45RA-negative memory subsets, the CD4+ cells were split. The sequence derives from a man between 18 and 35 years old in good health. Some clones in this sample may be carry-over from other donors' samples. The material sequenced was memory CD4+ T cells from PBMCs. As for subset: CD45RA-negative fraction.

The CDR3: CASSVTGEVSYNEQFF. The CDR3 DNA reads TGTGCCAGCAGCGTGACAGGGGAGGTTTCCTACAATGAGCAGTTCTTC. This chain links TRBV9 with TRBJ2-1; 8 bases are a match to TRBD1. There are 16 residues in the CDR3. Germline V gene data show CDR1 as SGDLS and CDR2 as YYNGEE. With V trimmed by 2 bases and J by 1 base, 5 bases remained unmatched. Together with reference TRBV9 and TRBJ2-1, the CDR3 gives the full variable domain: DSGVTQTPKHLITATGQRVTLRCSPRSGDLSVYWYQQSLDQGLQFLIQYYNGEERAKGNILERFSAQQFPDLHSELNLSSLELGDSALYFCASSVTGEVSYNEQFFGPGTRLTVL.